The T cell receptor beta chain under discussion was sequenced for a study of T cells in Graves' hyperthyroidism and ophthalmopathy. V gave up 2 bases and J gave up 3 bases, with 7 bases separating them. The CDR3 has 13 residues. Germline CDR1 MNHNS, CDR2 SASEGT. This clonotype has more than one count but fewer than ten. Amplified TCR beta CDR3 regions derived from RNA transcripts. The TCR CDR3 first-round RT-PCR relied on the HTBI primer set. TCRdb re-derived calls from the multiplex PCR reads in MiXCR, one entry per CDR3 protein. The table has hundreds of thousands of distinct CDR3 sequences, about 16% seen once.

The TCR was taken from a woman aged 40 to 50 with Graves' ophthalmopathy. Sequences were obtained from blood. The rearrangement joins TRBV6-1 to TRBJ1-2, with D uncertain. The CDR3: CASSENGYYGYTF. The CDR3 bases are TGTGCCAGCAGTGAAAACGGATACTATGGCTACACCTTC.